A selection of T cell receptor beta chains follows, all from one sample in a study of PD-1 blockade in classical Hodgkin lymphoma. The assay was immunoSEQ multiplex PCR, and TCRdb's table has in-frame clones only and misses some. The sample shows 31,000 or so clones, under 90% of them seen only once. The sequencing used CD4+ T cells from blood, collected before the fourth cycle of nivolumab. These receptors were obtained from a human donor with classical Hodgkin lymphoma. Both conserved end residues are part of each CDR3. D genes are given only for firm matches. Only part of the rows carry a size: once, few, many, or a class if the clone is expanded.

clone size | J gene | D gene | V gene | CDR3 DNA | CDR3 protein
. | TRBJ2-7 | TRBD1 | TRBV6-5 | TGTGCCAGCAGTCGACAGGGCCACTCCTACGAGCAGTACTTC | CASSRQGHSYEQYF
. | TRBJ1-1 | . | TRBV28 | TGTGCCAGCAGTTTTCAGGCCCGGAGGGGCACTGAAGCTTTCTTT | CASSFQARRGTEAFF
. | TRBJ2-2 | TRBD2 | TRBV7-7 | TGTGCCAGCAGCTTAGGGCTAGCGGGGACCGGGGAGCTGTTTTTT | CASSLGLAGTGELFF
. | TRBJ1-2 | . | TRBV6-5 | TGTGCCAGCAGTTACCGGCAGGGAGGAGGTGGCTACACCTTC | CASSYRQGGGGYTF
. | TRBJ2-7 | . | TRBV7-2 | TGTGCCAGCAGCTTGGTGGCGGATCCTTCCTACGAGCAGTACTTC | CASSLVADPSYEQYF
. | TRBJ2-5 | TRBD2 | TRBV19 | TGTGCCAGCCAAGCCGTTAGCGGGGGAGGAGAGACCCAGTACTTC | CASQAVSGGGETQYF
. | TRBJ1-2 | . | TRBV5-6 | TGTGCCAGCAGCTGGGTCCCGGGACCTCGGTCCTATGGCTACACCTTC | CASSWVPGPRSYGYTF
. | TRBJ2-2 | TRBD1 | TRBV10-3 | TGTGCCATCAGTGCCCCTGGGACAGGGGTGTCCGGGGAGCTGTTTTTT | CAISAPGTGVSGELFF
. | TRBJ1-2 | . | TRBV15 | TGTGCCACCAGCACCTATAGGACGGTAAACTATGGCTACACCTTC | CATSTYRTVNYGYTF
. | TRBJ2-7 | . | TRBV7-2 | TGTGCCAGCAGCGAACTCACCCCGGGAGCAACTGACGAGCAGTACTTC | CASSELTPGATDEQYF
few | TRBJ1-1 | . | TRBV19 | TGTGCCACCTCGACGCTGAGGGGGAACACTGAAGCTTTCTTT | CATSTLRGNTEAFF
. | TRBJ1-2 | . | TRBV4-1 | TGCGCCAGCAGCCAAGATCAAACAGGCTGGGGGTATGGCTACACCTTC | CASSQDQTGWGYGYTF
. | TRBJ1-1 | . | TRBV6-5 | TGTGCCAGCAGCCGAGACTACACTGAAGCTTTCTTT | CASSRDYTEAFF
once | TRBJ1-2 | . | TRBV7-2 | TGTGCCAGCAGCCGTGACATTGCCTATGGCTACACCTTC | CASSRDIAYGYTF
. | TRBJ2-3 | TRBD1 | TRBV4-1 | TGCGCCAGCAGCCCGGCCCACGCGACAGGGCTCCGCACAGATACGCAGTATTTT | CASSPAHATGLRTDTQYF
. | TRBJ1-5 | . | TRBV5-3 | TGTGCCAGAAAGGGTGGTAAGGGCTTTAGCAATCAGCCCCAGCATTTT | CARKGGKGFSNQPQHF
. | TRBJ2-1 | . | TRBV28 | TGTGCCAGCAGTTCCTATTTCCATGAGCAGTTCTTC | CASSSYFHEQFF
. | TRBJ1-1 | TRBD1 | TRBV30 | TGTGCCTGGAGTACAGGGGTGAACACTGAAGCTTTCTTT | CAWSTGVNTEAFF
. | TRBJ1-2 | . | TRBV7-6 | TGTGCCAGCAGCCCCGGTTCGTTATATGGCTACACCTTC | CASSPGSLYGYTF
. | TRBJ2-5 | TRBD2 | TRBV7-2 | TGTGCCAGCAGCAACGGACTAGCGGAGACCCAGTACTTC | CASSNGLAETQYF
. | TRBJ1-5 | . | TRBV27 | TGTGCCAGCAGTTTCAGGAATCAGCCCCAGCATTTT | CASSFRNQPQHF
. | TRBJ2-5 | TRBD1 | TRBV7-7 | TGTGCCAGCAGCTGGGACAGGGCAGAGACCCAGTACTTC | CASSWDRAETQYF
once | TRBJ1-2 | . | TRBV7-9 | TGTGCCAGCAGCGCGATCCGGGGAGACTATGGCTACACCTTC | CASSAIRGDYGYTF
. | TRBJ2-3 | . | TRBV2 | TGTGCCAGCAAGGTTAGCACAGATACGCAGTATTTT | CASKVSTDTQYF
. | TRBJ1-3 | . | TRBV6-5 | TGTGCCAGCAGTTTAGTAGGCAGCCCTGGAAACACCATATATTTT | CASSLVGSPGNTIYF
. | TRBJ2-1 | TRBD2 | TRBV7-2 | TGTGCCAGCAGCTCCCGCACGGCTAGCGGGGGCAGGAATGAGCAGTTCTTC | CASSSRTASGGRNEQFF
. | TRBJ1-1 | TRBD1 | TRBV4-2 | TGTGCCAGCAGCCCGACAGGGCGGACTGAAGCTTTCTTT | CASSPTGRTEAFF
. | TRBJ2-7 | . | TRBV6-1 | TGTGCCAGTGTCCAGATCTACGAGCAGTACTTC | CASVQIYEQYF
once | TRBJ1-2 | TRBD1 | TRBV5-1 | TGCGCCAGCAGCGCATGGACAGGGTACGATGGCTACACCTTC | CASSAWTGYDGYTF
once | TRBJ1-4 | . | TRBV10-3 | TGTGCCATCAGTGAGGGAGTGACGAGACTCTCTGAAAAACTGTTTTTT | CAISEGVTRLSEKLFF
once | TRBJ2-7 | . | TRBV7-9 | TGTGCCAGCAGCTTAATCCGGGTCCACGAGCAGTACTTC | CASSLIRVHEQYF
. | TRBJ1-2 | . | TRBV7-2 | TGTGCCAGCAGACCAGGACCGGGTAACTATGGCTACACCTTC | CASRPGPGNYGYTF
. | TRBJ1-2 | . | TRBV18 | TGTGCCAGCTCACCAAGTTTAGATTTGCCGCGAGGCTACACCTTC | CASSPSLDLPRGYTF
. | TRBJ2-7 | TRBD2 | TRBV7-3 | TGTGCCAGCAGCCCTTACACGGGGGGCGAGCAGTACTTC | CASSPYTGGEQYF
once | TRBJ1-1 | TRBD1 | TRBV5-1 | TGCGCCAGCAGCCCTGGACAGGGGTTAGGCACTGAAGCTTTCTTT | CASSPGQGLGTEAFF